This T cell receptor (beta chain) derives from a study of CD8+ T cells in alopecia areata (dated by TCRdb to the late 2010s). Context from the whole study: Skin from C3H/HeJ donors aged about 6-12 months with spontaneous alopecia was grafted onto female C3H/HeJ recipients aged roughly 6-11 weeks. In both human patients and the C3H/HeJ mouse model, the study applied high-throughput TCRbeta sequencing to look at T cell clonal expansion in alopecia areata. immunoSEQ multiplex PCR using 35 Vbeta forward primers and 13 Jbeta reverse primers was used to amplify TCRbeta CDR3 regions. RNA was extracted with the PAXgene miRNA kit for fixed scalp, the miRNeasy kit for PBMCs, and the RNeasy kit for mouse skin. Clonality in the scalp was compared among normal scalp (n=4), patchy alopecia areata scalp (n=8), and alopecia totalis/universalis scalp (n=8). On the human side, TCRbeta sequencing was run on scalp tissue and on sorted CD4+ and CD8+ peripheral blood T cells from healthy controls and from alopecia areata patients with either patchy or totalis/universalis disease.

The germline V gene encodes CDR1 NSHNY and CDR2 SYGAGN. The cysteine opens and the phenylalanine closes a CDR3 of 13 amino acids. The DNA shown is the part of the CDR3 that was read: 27 bases, in frame from base 1. General study outcomes and caveats: Compared with normal scalp, lesional scalp, particularly in alopecia totalis/universalis, had higher clonality and more expanded CD8+ clones, which suggests antigenic drive. Unlike mouse skin, where gammadelta T cells dominate, normal human skin contains resident alphabeta T cells that get sequenced too, which complicates analysis of the scalp TCR repertoire. Compared with mice, TCR sequences shared between patients were less clear, possibly partly because of HLA diversity across the patient population.

Cells from pooled mouse cutaneous lymph nodes were stained for CD4, CD8alpha, NKG2D, NKG2ACE and other markers and then sorted on a BD Influx. Library preparation employed the immunoSEQ multiplex PCR assay. RNA was extracted from all samples and reverse transcribed into cDNA, which served as template for TCR sequencing. First-strand cDNA was synthesized with SuperScript III using a 2:1 mix of oligo-dT and random hexamers. A synthetic immune receptor repertoire was used to gauge amplification bias, and whatever bias remained was removed computationally. Sequencing of the libraries was done on Illumina HiSeq with 60 bp reads that cover the CDR3, reading from J toward V. In the source study's methods: Raw reads were preprocessed to remove errors, and CDR3 was defined by IMGT conventions from the conserved cysteine to phenylalanine. To get clonality, Shannon entropy was normalized by log2 of the number of productive unique TCRs and the result was subtracted from 1. Whether scalp clones were CD4 or CD8 was inferred by matching scalp TCRbeta sequences against CD4 and CD8 repertoires sorted from blood. TCRdb provides this immuneACCESS table in a form limited to in-frame rearrangements. Some clones are lacking; in checked studies, under half of them reflect an unresolved V gene, and why the rest are absent is not known. That table is the source of V, J and clone size, and D and trimming were worked out from the DNA. Listed for this sample are over 250,000 clones, none observed only a single time. Less than 1.5% of the sample lies in the top ten.

The sample holds a few counts of this clone. Its target antigen remains unknown. Note that gene names and germline sequences for this receptor are mouse ones. The read stops 4 residues short of the end of the CDR3; the missing end is completed from the germline J gene. The same CDR3 is also encoded by other DNA sequences in this sample. This TCR came from a C3H/HeJ mouse with alopecia areata. Mice of this strain carry the MHC haplotype H2-k. Sequenced sample: CD4+ T cells sorted from a lymph node. Recombination connected TRBV13-1 to TRBJ2-7; a stretch of 7 junction bases matches TRBD2. The CDR3 reads as follows: CASSDAGGYEQYF. The covered CDR3 bases are TGTGCCAGCAGTGATGCGGGGGGGTAT.